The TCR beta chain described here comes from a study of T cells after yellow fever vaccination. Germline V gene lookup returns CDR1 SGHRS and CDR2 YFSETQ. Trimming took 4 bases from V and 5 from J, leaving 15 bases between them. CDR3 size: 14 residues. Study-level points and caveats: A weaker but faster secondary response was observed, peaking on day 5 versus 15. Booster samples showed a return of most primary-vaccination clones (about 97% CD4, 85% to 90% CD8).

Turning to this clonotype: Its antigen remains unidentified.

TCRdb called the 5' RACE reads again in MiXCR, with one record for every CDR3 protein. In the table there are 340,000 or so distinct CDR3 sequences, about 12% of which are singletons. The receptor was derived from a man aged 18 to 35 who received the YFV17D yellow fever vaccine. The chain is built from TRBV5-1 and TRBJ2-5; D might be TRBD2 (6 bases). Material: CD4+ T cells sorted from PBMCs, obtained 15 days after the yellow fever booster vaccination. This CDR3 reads CASSRAGQEETQYF. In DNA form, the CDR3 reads TGCGCCAGCAGCCGCGCGGGGCAGGAGGAGACCCAGTACTTC.